Given below is one TCR beta chain in context. Its antigen is not yet known. No much larger clone exists at a distance of one base, and base qualities are not known. The sample is drawn from a study of blood T cells in healthy people across ages (dated by TCRdb to the mid-2010s). Turning to the overall study: Template switching captured roughly one uniquely barcoded TCR beta cDNA molecule per two T cells in model experiments. The study measured age-related changes in TCR beta repertoire diversity using deep sequencing normalized with unique cDNA molecular identifiers. Four age groups were formed from the donors: young (average approximately 16 years), middle-aged (less than 40), aged (under 70) and long-lived (less than 85). To avoid experimental bias, donors of different ages were distributed randomly across sequencing lanes. The study analyzed two additional independent replicas of 1 million unique cDNA reads from the same blood draw for two donors, one aged 18 to 29 and one aged 80 or older. Findings and caveats that apply to the study as a whole: The long-lived group showed more naive CD4+ T cells, fewer expanded clones and increased TCR diversity than the aged group, suggesting age selection. Total diversity estimates from one million sequenced T cells were considered lower bounds and underestimates. Bulk unsorted PBMC profiling prevented conclusive comparison of naive and antigen-experienced compartments. As age increased, observed TCR beta diversity per million T cells dropped in a roughly linear way, and a significant reduction was already evident by age 40. Because the CMV infection status of the donors was unknown, age-related changes in expanded clonotypes may potentially have been confounded. Observed TCR beta diversity correlated strongly with the percentage of naive T cells measured by flow cytometry.

The roughly 39 donors, aged about 6 to 95 years, were systemically healthy Caucasian individuals from Russia. Roughly 9.5 milliliters of peripheral blood were drawn from each donor into EDTA-treated Vacutainer tubes. Ficoll-Paque density-gradient centrifugation was used to isolate PBMCs, with at least 6.5 million per sample. Trizol reagent was used to extract total RNA from PBMCs, with at least 5.5 micrograms per sample. Naive CD45RAhigh/CD27high T cell percentages were measured by flow cytometry on a PBMC aliquot from every donor. The germline V gene provides CDR1 LGHNA and CDR2 YNFKEQ. V gives up 8 bases and J gives up 3 bases, and the segment between their germline ends measures 20 bases. There are 15 amino acids in the CDR3, from cysteine to phenylalanine inclusive. CDR3 DNA only is kept here, 45 bases in frame from base 1. Libraries were prepared through 5' RACE. Sequencing was carried out with an Illumina HiSeq 2500. The second PCR ran for about 6 to 12 cycles and used a J-beta primer mix along with a sample-barcoded 5' primer. Each TCR beta cDNA molecule received a unique molecular identifier from a template-switch 5' adaptor carrying 12 random nucleotides. At least 2.5 million CDR3-containing paired-end reads were obtained from each sample. First-strand cDNA was synthesized from all RNA with the Mint cDNA synthesis kit, primed by a TRBC-specific oligonucleotide. All cDNA was treated with uracil-DNA glycosylase and then went through a first 18-cycle PCR with the universal primers M1SS and BC2_uni_R. The authors' pipeline ran thus. Normalization of each sample was performed by random selection of 1 million high-quality reads, each carrying a distinct molecular identifier. Instead of being binned into consensus sequences, reads with shared molecular identifiers were discarded. MiTCR, set to a Q25 quality threshold and the strictest error-elimination algorithm, was used for CDR3 identification, clonotype clustering and error correction. A nonparametric unseen species model with Euler transformation was used to estimate lower-bound total TCR beta diversity. Through fastp at Q25 and MiXCR, TCRdb rebuilt clones from the public reads, retaining in-frame beta chains. Each CDR3 protein appears once, grouped with its most common genes and DNA. The V and J calls shown here were made by TCRdb, not taken from the authors' results. In this sample the table shows about 970,000 distinct CDR3 sequences, roughly half of which occur a single time. Of the sample, about a fifth is held by the ten largest clones.

The chain uses TRBV4-2 and TRBJ2-7; the D gene is perhaps TRBD2, on 5 matching bases. Material for sequencing was blood. The TCR sequence derives from a woman aged 55-69 years in good health. The DNA is as follows: TGTGCCAGCGCGACTGGCGGGTTCCGGGACTACGAGCAGTACTTC. Its product reads: CASATGGFRDYEQYF.